The T cell receptor beta chain under discussion was sequenced for a study of control samples from healthy donors and cancer patients. The method was immunoSEQ multiplex PCR; TCRdb's version includes in-frame clones alone and lacks a portion of them. Found here are 70,000 to 95,000 clones, roughly nine tenths of them singletons; the top ten hold over 0.85%. The TCR comes from a woman in her twenties or thirties in good health. Source material: blood.

CDR3 loop: CASSSSAGRVGELFF. In DNA form, the CDR3 reads TGTGCCAGCAGTTCCTCGGCAGGGCGGGTCGGGGAGCTGTTTTTT. The chain uses TRBV6-5 and TRBJ2-2; D is tentatively TRBD1 or TRBD2 (5 bases each). The CDR3 sequence is 15 residues long. Trimming removed 4 bases at V and 7 bases at J, with 16 bases between. Per germline, CDR1 MNHEY and CDR2 SVGAGI.